These 8 T cell receptor beta chains were all obtained from the same sample, sequenced in a study of identical twins. In TCRdb, the 5' RACE reads were re-called with MiXCR into one record per CDR3 protein. The data contain more than 200,000 distinct CDR3 sequences, 11% to 15% of them singletons. Sequencing was performed on memory (CD45RO+) T cells sorted from blood. Source of these receptors: a woman under 30 in good health.

The chain has TRBV29-1 and TRBJ2-1; TRBD2 agrees at 12 bases. Germline values: CDR1 SQVTM, CDR2 ANQGSEA. J was trimmed by 3 bases and V by 3 bases; bases with no gene match: 3. The CDR3 is 15 amino acids. CDR3 residues: CSVEGLAGYYNEQFF. For the CDR3, the DNA is TGCAGCGTTGAGGGACTAGCGGGTTACTACAATGAGCAGTTCTTC.

This clonotype was seen only a few times. CDR3 in amino acids: CASSYELAGEQETQYF. CDR3 DNA: TGTGCCAGCAGTTATGAGTTAGCGGGAGAGCAAGAGACCCAGTACTTC. The chain couples TRBV6-2 or TRBV6-3 to TRBJ2-5; 9 nucleotides match TRBD2. The CDR3 loop spans 16 amino acids. The ends lost 3 bases at V and 2 bases at J; junction bases unmatched: 7. Germline CDR1 MNHEY, CDR2 SVGEGT.

A few counts support this clonotype. This rearrangement joins TRBV20-1 to TRBJ1-5; D is undetermined. This CDR3 has 13 amino acids. Trimming stripped 1 base from V and 5 bases from J, with 9 bases between. Germline V lookup: CDR1 DFQATT, CDR2 SNEGSKA (reference sequence). The CDR3 loop is CSARGHGDQPQHF. DNA for the CDR3: TGCAGTGCTAGAGGACATGGAGATCAGCCCCAGCATTTT.

The chain recombines TRBV20-1 with TRBJ1-2, with D possibly being TRBD1 (5 bases). Germline V gene sequence: CDR1 DFQATT, CDR2 SNEGSKA (reference sequence). Trimming removed 6 bases from V and 4 bases from J, with 15 bases in between. The CDR3 covers 13 residues. CDR3 region: CSALRTGGYGYTF. DNA of the CDR3: TGCAGTGCCCTTCGAACAGGAGGCTATGGCTACACCTTC.

The J gene is TRBJ2-7, the V gene TRBV20-1, with a weak D call TRBD1 (6 bases). This CDR3 has 14 residues. Trimming removed 6 bases from V and 0 bases from J, with 15 bases in between. Germline CDR1 is DFQATT and CDR2 is SNEGSKA (reference sequence). This CDR3 reads CSAGGQSFSYEQYF. In DNA form, the CDR3 reads TGCAGTGCGGGCGGACAGTCGTTCTCCTACGAGCAGTACTTC.

The V call is TRBV3-1, the J call TRBJ2-4, with D perhaps matching TRBD1 (6 bases). V was trimmed by 1 base and J by 4 bases, leaving 23 bases between them. This CDR3 is 19 amino acids long. The germline V gene has CDR1 LGHDT and CDR2 YNNKEL (reference sequence). DNA for the CDR3: TGTGCCAGCAGCCAAGTTTCCCCCATGACAGGCGCATTAAAAAACATTCAGTACTTC. This translates into CASSQVSPMTGALKNIQYF.

The rearrangement joins TRBV6-1 to TRBJ2-5, with a tentative D call TRBD2 (6 bases). The CDR3 has 13 residues. Germline V CDR1 and CDR2: MNHNS, SASEGT. V was cut by 5 bases and J by 2 bases, with 9 bases left in between. DNA for the CDR3: TGTGCCAGCAGTACCGGGGGACAAGAGACCCAGTACTTC. Protein: CASSTGGQETQYF.

The sample holds many counts of this clonotype. The chain combines TRBV7-2 with TRBJ2-3; D unclear. Trimming took 0 bases from V and 2 from J, leaving 6 bases between them. The length of the CDR3 is 14 residues. Germline V gene data show CDR1 as SGHTA and CDR2 as FQGNSA. The DNA for the CDR3 is TGTGCCAGCAGCTTAGCAGCATTCACAGATACGCAGTATTTT. It is translated as CASSLAAFTDTQYF.